These T cell receptor beta chains were read from a single sample in a study of cytomegalovirus exposure and HLA in healthy donors. Sequencing used immunoSEQ multiplex PCR; TCRdb keeps in-frame clones, though not all of them. The top ten clones hold 5% to 8.5% of a sample with some 70,000 clones, approximately 78% of them seen once. Sequences were obtained from PBMCs. The receptor source for this set is a human donor in good health. Each CDR3 is given with its conserved first and last residue. The D gene is left open where the match is weak. Size values are once, few and many counts, or a class for expanded clones, and some rows have none.

j_call clone_size d_call v_call cdr3_aa cdr3_nt
TRBJ2-2 NA NA TRBV30 CASYGQTIANTGELFF TGTGCCTCCTACGGACAGACTATAGCGAACACCGGGGAGCTGTTTTTT
TRBJ2-5 few NA TRBV9 CASSVGRFVLETQYF TGTGCCAGCAGCGTAGGCCGGTTCGTCCTTGAGACCCAGTACTTC
TRBJ1-5 few NA TRBV2 CASGETAGAVQPQHF TGTGCCAGCGGAGAGACGGCAGGGGCTGTCCAGCCCCAGCATTTT
TRBJ1-3 NA NA TRBV5-4 CASSREPLGNTIYF TGTGCCAGCAGCCGGGAGCCGCTGGGAAACACCATATATTTT
TRBJ2-5 NA NA TRBV7-8 CASSFGTFQETQYF TGTGCCAGCAGCTTTGGGACTTTTCAAGAGACCCAGTACTTC
TRBJ1-5 NA NA TRBV12-2 CASRLAAGGVGQPQHF TGTGCAAGTCGCTTAGCGGCAGGGGGAGTGGGTCAGCCCCAGCATTTT
TRBJ2-1 NA NA TRBV14 CASSQDRGRIYNEQFF TGTGCCAGCAGCCAAGACAGGGGAAGGATCTACAATGAGCAGTTCTTC
TRBJ1-2 NA NA TRBV12-5 CASGLSSYEGYPF TGTGCTAGTGGTTTGTCTTCCTACGAGGGCTACCCCTTC
TRBJ2-7 once TRBD1 TRBV7-7 CASSLTSGQGYEQYF TGTGCCAGCAGCTTAACTTCGGGACAGGGCTACGAGCAGTACTTC
TRBJ2-3 NA NA TRBV28 CASSLQPGTQYF TGTGCCAGCAGCTTACAGCCAGGTACGCAGTATTTT
TRBJ2-2 NA TRBD2 TRBV5-1 CASSLSASGRYTGELFF TGCGCCAGCAGCTTGTCGGCTAGCGGGCGGTACACCGGGGAGCTGTTTTTT
TRBJ2-3 NA NA TRBV30 CAWTAPGGRADTQYF TGTGCCTGGACCGCCCCGGGGGGCCGGGCAGATACGCAGTATTTT
TRBJ2-3 once NA TRBV4-2 CASSQRDLRGSTDTQYF TGTGCCAGCAGCCAGCGGGATTTACGAGGAAGCACAGATACGCAGTATTTT
TRBJ1-1 few NA TRBV9 CASSAPGVQNTEAFF TGTGCCAGCAGCGCCCCAGGGGTCCAGAACACTGAAGCTTTCTTT
TRBJ1-1 NA TRBD1 TRBV5-1 CASSPGQTQNTEAFF TGCGCCAGCAGCCCGGGACAGACACAGAACACTGAAGCTTTCTTT
TRBJ2-7 NA NA TRBV7-9 CASSGTTSEQYF TGTGCCAGCAGTGGGACAACAAGCGAGCAGTACTTC
TRBJ2-5 NA TRBD1 TRBV5-1 CASSLTGGAETQYF TGCGCCAGCAGCTTGACAGGGGGCGCAGAGACCCAGTACTTC
TRBJ1-5 NA TRBD1 TRBV7-2 CASSPPGTGNQPQHF TGTGCCAGCAGCCCCCCCGGGACAGGTAATCAGCCCCAGCATTTT
TRBJ2-3 NA NA TRBV7-3 CASSLTGWTDTQYF TGTGCCAGCAGCTTAACGGGCTGGACAGATACGCAGTATTTT
TRBJ1-1 NA TRBD1 TRBV27 CASRPKQGAPDTEAFF TGTGCCAGCAGGCCTAAACAGGGGGCCCCAGACACTGAAGCTTTCTTT
TRBJ2-7 NA NA TRBV19 CASSISGSHPYYEQYF TGTGCCAGTAGTATTTCCGGGTCCCATCCCTACTACGAGCAGTACTTC
TRBJ2-1 NA TRBD1 TRBV28 CASRLFDRDGEQFF TGTGCCAGCAGGCTTTTCGACAGGGACGGTGAGCAGTTCTTC
TRBJ1-2 NA TRBD1 TRBV29-1 CSVRQGIFYGYTF TGCAGCGTACGACAGGGAATCTTCTATGGCTACACCTTC
TRBJ1-3 NA TRBD1 TRBV10-3 CAITGGPGNTIYF TGTGCCATCACAGGGGGGCCTGGAAACACCATATATTTT